This T cell receptor beta chain was observed in a study of cytomegalovirus exposure and HLA in healthy donors. Amplification used 60 Vbeta primers and 13 Jbeta primers. Original processing notes: Later work found 74 million or so unique TCR beta chains, with about 10 million shared. The method was immunoSEQ multiplex PCR; TCRdb's version includes in-frame clones alone and lacks a portion of them. The V and J calls and the clone size are those of that table, but D and trimming were determined from the DNA. The sample includes 200,000 or so clones, 84% of them seen just once. The count of this clone is one. The antigen remains unidentified. Broader study findings: Later examination showed HLA-associated TCR beta chains had greater clonal expansion than equally common others.

This clonotype originated in a woman between 45 and 60 years old in good health and CMV-seropositive. Sequenced sample: PBMCs.

The DNA for the CDR3 is TGTGCCAGCAAGGGGACAGGAGGAAGCAATCAGCCCCAGCATTTT. This gives the protein CASKGTGGSNQPQHF. The chain recombines TRBV2 with TRBJ1-5; 8 nucleotides align to TRBD1. This CDR3 comprises 15 residues. Germline values: CDR1 SNHLY, CDR2 FYNNEI. V was clipped by 7 bases and J by 1 base; unmatched bases: 6.